What follows describes a single T cell receptor (beta chain). Antigen specificity is unknown. These data belong to a study of cytomegalovirus exposure and HLA in healthy donors. Measured with immunoSEQ multiplex PCR; TCRdb has only the in-frame clones, and not every one. Of 180,000 or so clones listed, about 89% are singletons. Whole-study findings and limits: Investigators reported 164 TCR beta chains as tied to cytomegalovirus. Under in vitro conditions, a few CMV-associated chains were confirmed as specific for CMV antigens.

This sequence originates from a man aged 30 to 45 in good health and CMV-seropositive. The sample was PBMCs.

DNA for the CDR3: TGTGCCAGCAGTATACAGGGGGCGCCGGGTGAAGCTTTCTTT. It encodes CASSIQGAPGEAFF. The chain uses TRBV25-1 and TRBJ1-1, with TRBD1 matching 9 bases. V was clipped by 5 bases and J by 7 bases; unmatched bases: 8. Germline-derived CDR1 and CDR2 are MGHDK and SYGVNS. The CDR3 has 14 residues.